This T cell receptor beta chain was captured by sequencing in a study of cytomegalovirus exposure and HLA in healthy donors. TCRdb's table, derived via immunoSEQ multiplex PCR, lists solely in-frame clones and lacks some. The sample includes roughly 110,000 clones, roughly 90% seen only once; the top ten take about 1.8%. The donors were members of the validation cohort comprising 100 to 150 subjects, separate from the approximately 700-subject first cohort. This CDR3 comprises 15 residues. After removal of 4 bases from V and 3 bases from J, the junction contained 2 bases not matched to a gene. Per the germline V gene, CDR1 is SGDLS and CDR2 is YYNGEE.

Sequences were obtained from PBMCs. The chain joins TRBV9 to TRBJ2-6; 9 positions agree with TRBD1. This clonotype was sampled from a woman aged 18-29 years in good health and CMV-seropositive. In DNA, the CDR3 is TGTGCCAGCAGCAAGGACAGGGGTGGGGCCAACGTCCTGACTTTC. This translates into CASSKDRGGANVLTF.